Below are 26 T cell receptor beta chains sequenced from a single sample in a study of T cell responses to AZD1222 COVID-19 vaccine. The assay was immunoSEQ multiplex PCR, and TCRdb's table has in-frame clones only and misses some. The sample consists of around 150,000 clones, about 93% of them appearing once. The starting material was peripheral blood, obtained on day 0 of AZD1222 vaccination. These receptors were obtained from an adult in good health.

The V call is TRBV5-1, the J call TRBJ2-3; perhaps TRBD2 as D (6 bases). Trimming shortened V by 3 bases and J by 6 bases, and 20 bases separated the two germline ends. CDR3 length: 16 residues. CDR1 is SGHRS, CDR2 YFSETQ, per germline. The CDR3 loop reads CASSSEGGGYRDTQYF. The CDR3 DNA is TGCGCCAGCAGCTCGGAGGGCGGAGGGTATAGGGATACGCAGTATTTT.

In this sample, this clone turned up once. V gene TRBV7-6 combines with J gene TRBJ2-2; TRBD2 matches 11 bases. This CDR3 has 17 amino acids. The trim removed 5 bases at V and 4 bases at J, leaving 9 bases unmatched. From germline, CDR1 is SGHVS and CDR2 FNYEAQ. CDR3 amino acids: CASSPPGLAELTGELFF. The CDR3 nucleotides read TGTGCCAGCAGCCCCCCGGGACTAGCGGAACTCACCGGGGAGCTGTTTTTT.

The genes are TRBV7-9 and TRBJ1-1, with TRBD1 as a possible D gene (6 bases). The V and J ends lost 0 bases and 6 bases respectively, with 8 bases between them. The CDR3 length is 13 residues. CDR1 SEHNR and CDR2 FQNEAQ come from the germline V gene (reference sequence). The CDR3 sequence is CASSLAGGAEAFF. The CDR3 DNA reads as TGTGCCAGCAGCTTAGCGGGGGGCGCTGAAGCTTTCTTT. The entire variable domain, with the rest obtained from reference TRBV7-9 and TRBJ1-1, is as follows: DTGVSQNPRHKITKRGQNVTFRCDPISEHNRLYWYRQTLGQGPEFLTYFQNEAQLEKSRLLSDRFSAERPKGSFSTLEIQRTEQGDSAMYLCASSLAGGAEAFFGQGTRLTVV.

The chain employs TRBV2 and TRBJ1-5; 8 bases are shared with TRBD1. With V trimmed by 4 bases and J by 3 bases, 2 bases remained unmatched. The CDR3 is 14 residues long. Germline V CDR1 and CDR2: SNHLY, FYNNEI. CDR3: CASSGGQANQPQHF. The CDR3 region has the DNA TGTGCCAGCAGTGGGGGACAGGCCAATCAGCCCCAGCATTTT.

The chain carries TRBV4-2 and TRBJ1-2; the D gene is possibly TRBD1 (6 bases). Germline V gene data show CDR1 as LGHNA and CDR2 as YNFKEQ. The CDR3 runs to 15 residues. Trimming left V 0 bases short and J 6 bases short, with 14 bases between. This chain's CDR3 is CASSQDNRDRNGYTF. The CDR3 DNA reads as TGTGCCAGCAGCCAAGATAACAGGGATAGGAATGGCTACACCTTC.

This rearrangement joins TRBV7-2 to TRBJ1-2, with TRBD1 matching over 11 bases. Germline V gives CDR1 SGHTA, CDR2 FQGNSA. This CDR3 spans 14 amino acids. J was trimmed by 2 bases and V by 7 bases; bases with no gene match: 3. In DNA form, the CDR3 reads TGTGCCAGCACCGGGGACAGGGGGAACTATGGCTACACCTTC. Its translation is CASTGDRGNYGYTF.

The CDR3 DNA reads as TGTGCCAGCACTGACGGAATGATCTACGAGCAGTACTTC. It specifies CASTDGMIYEQYF. The V gene is TRBV2, the J gene TRBJ2-7; D gene uncertain. The CDR3 extends over 13 amino acids. Germline loops: CDR1 SNHLY, CDR2 FYNNEI. V was pared by 7 bases and J by 3 bases, with 13 bases between.

The CDR3 nucleotides are TGTGCCAGCAGTGAAGCTTGGGACAGGGGGCGAGAAAATGAGCAGTTCTTC. This sequence encodes CASSEAWDRGRENEQFF. The V call is TRBV2, the J call TRBJ2-1; 12 positions agree with TRBD1. In germline, CDR1 is SNHLY, CDR2 FYNNEI. With V trimmed by 0 bases and J by 7 bases, 7 bases remained unmatched. The CDR3 covers 17 residues.

This chain joins TRBV18 and TRBJ2-5, with D possibly TRBD2 on 6 matching bases. There are 12 residues in the CDR3. Germline lookup yields CDR1 KGHSH and CDR2 LQKENI. The V gene lost 6 bases and the J gene lost 13 bases, with 18 bases spanning the gap. The CDR3 sequence: CASSPTQGLLYF. The CDR3 DNA reads as TGTGCCAGCTCCCCCACCCAGGGACTCCTGTACTTC. The whole variable domain, filled in from reference TRBV18 and TRBJ2-5, reads NAGVMQNPRHLVRRRGQEARLRCSPMKGHSHVYWYRQLPEEGLKFMVYLQKENIIDESGMPKERFSAEFPKEGPSILRIQQVVRGDSAAYFCASSPTQGLLYFGPGTRLLVL.

The chain carries TRBV5-6 and TRBJ1-2; D not certain. CDR1 SGHDT and CDR2 YYEEEE come from the germline V gene. Trimming shortened V by 0 bases and J by 4 bases, and 10 bases separated the two germline ends. This CDR3 spans 14 amino acids. The CDR3 nucleotides read TGTGCCAGCAGCTTGGGACAAAAGATCTATGGCTACACCTTC. This codes for CASSLGQKIYGYTF. The full variable domain, in which reference TRBV5-6 and TRBJ1-2 provide the parts outside the CDR3, is DAGVTQSPTHLIKTRGQQVTLRCSPKSGHDTVSWYQQALGQGPQFIFQYYEEEERQRGNFPDRFSGHQFPNYSSELNVNALLLGDSALYLCASSLGQKIYGYTFGSGTRLTVV.

The chain links TRBV7-2 to TRBJ2-7; 10 bases map to TRBD2. CDR3 length: 18 residues. V lost 1 base to trimming and J lost 6 bases; unmatched junction nucleotides: 15. In germline, CDR1 is SGHTA, CDR2 FQGNSA. This CDR3 reads CASSLGGLAGVSSGEQYF. Written as DNA, the CDR3 is TGTGCCAGCAGCTTAGGGGGCCTAGCGGGAGTATCAAGCGGCGAGCAGTACTTC.

The chain combines TRBV5-1 with TRBJ1-5; 8 bases line up with TRBD1. There are 14 residues in the CDR3. Germline CDR1 and CDR2: SGHRS and YFSETQ. V lost 4 bases, J lost 8 bases, and 8 bases stayed unmatched. The CDR3 DNA is TGCGCCAGCAGCGGACAGGGCGGGGGGGAGCCCCAGCATTTT. It yields the protein CASSGQGGGEPQHF.

This rearrangement joins TRBV11-2 to TRBJ1-1; a weak D match, TRBD1 (5 bases). Per germline, CDR1 SGHAT and CDR2 FQNNGV. The CDR3 has 14 residues. V was shortened by 4 bases and J by 7 bases, with 16 bases between the two germline ends. This chain's CDR3 is CASSYLRDLGEAFF. In DNA, the CDR3 is TGTGCCAGCAGCTACCTCCGGGACCTAGGTGAAGCTTTCTTT.

The rearrangement joins TRBV28 to TRBJ1-5; D ambiguous. Germline values: CDR1 MDHEN, CDR2 SYDVKM. Trimming cost V 2 bases and J 5 bases, with 13 bases left between them. The CDR3 is 15 amino acids. The CDR3 DNA follows: TGTGCCAGCAGTTTAATCGAAGGTGGAGATCAGCCCCAGCATTTT. It is translated as CASSLIEGGDQPQHF.

This rearrangement joins TRBV5-4 to TRBJ2-7; D not resolved. CDR1 and CDR2 from the germline V gene are SGHNT and YYREEE (reference sequence). The V end lost 4 bases, the J end lost 0 bases, and 8 bases lay between the germline ends. The CDR3 length is 13 residues. The CDR3 coding sequence is TGTGCCAGCAGCGCTGCGTCCTCCTACGAGCAGTACTTC. It codes for CASSAASSYEQYF.

The V and J genes are TRBV5-6 and TRBJ1-5; D perhaps matches TRBD1 (5 bases). The CDR3 sequence is 14 residues long. V was clipped by 3 bases and J by 5 bases, with 12 bases between them. CDR1 and CDR2 (germline): SGHDT, YYEEEE. The CDR3 DNA reads TGTGCCAGCAGCTCCGGGACCGTCGATCAGCCCCAGCATTTT. Protein sequence: CASSSGTVDQPQHF.

The gene calls are TRBV10-1 and TRBJ2-7, with TRBD2 matching over 10 bases. This CDR3 comprises 15 residues. Germline CDR1 is WNHNN and CDR2 is SYGVQD (reference sequence). The V and J ends lost 2 bases and 2 bases, in that order; junction bases with no gene match: 3. This CDR3 reads CASSEVAGGPYEQYF. CDR3 DNA sequence: TGCGCCAGCAGTGAGGTAGCGGGAGGACCCTACGAGCAGTACTTC.

V and J are TRBV5-6 and TRBJ2-7, with 10 nucleotides matching TRBD2. Germline V CDR1 and CDR2: SGHDT, YYEEEE. With V trimmed by 2 bases and J by 3 bases, 5 bases remained unmatched. CDR3 length: 15 residues. The CDR3 DNA is TGTGCCAGCAGCTTTGGACTAGCGGTAGGCTACGAGCAGTACTTC. This sequence encodes CASSFGLAVGYEQYF.

This rearrangement joins TRBV9 to TRBJ2-2; TRBD2 matches at 10 bases. V trimming: 1 base; J trimming: 5 bases; junction bases outside the gene matches: 5. The CDR3 is made up of 16 amino acids. Germline loops: CDR1 SGDLS, CDR2 YYNGEE. This CDR3 is CASSVMSGRGTGELFF. The CDR3 DNA reads TGTGCCAGCAGCGTAATGAGCGGGAGGGGTACCGGGGAGCTGTTTTTT.

The V call is TRBV11-2, the J call TRBJ1-1, with a weak D call TRBD1 (6 bases). The CDR3 spans 15 residues. The V gene lost 1 base and the J gene lost 4 bases, with 13 bases spanning the gap. The V gene's germline CDR1 is SGHAT and CDR2 FQNNGV. The CDR3 reads CASSLGVSRGTEAFF. DNA of the CDR3: TGTGCCAGCAGCTTAGGAGTTAGCAGGGGCACTGAAGCTTTCTTT.

This chain links TRBV3-1 (or the pseudogene TRBV3-2) with TRBJ1-2; D gene unclear. The CDR3 contains 13 residues. Germline V gene sequence: CDR1 LGHDT, CDR2 YNNKEL (reference sequence). V was clipped by 3 bases and J by 5 bases, with 10 bases between them. The CDR3 sequence: CASSQGTYYGYTF. The DNA of the CDR3 is TGTGCCAGCAGCCAGGGAACCTATTATGGCTACACCTTC.

The J gene is TRBJ1-2, the V gene TRBV2; TRBD1 might be the D (5 bases). Looked up from germline, CDR1 is SNHLY and CDR2 is FYNNEI. The V end was cut by 4 bases, the J end by 8 bases, with 14 bases between. This CDR3 is 13 amino acids long. The CDR3 coding sequence is TGTGCCAGCAGTGCGGCCCGGCAGGGCGGCTACACCTTC. The encoded protein is CASSAARQGGYTF. The full variable domain, rest sourced from reference TRBV2 and TRBJ1-2, is EPEVTQTPSHQVTQMGQEVILRCVPISNHLYFYWYRQILGQKVEFLVSFYNNEISEKSEIFDDQFSVERPDGSNFTLKIRSTKLEDSAMYFCASSAARQGGYTFGSGTRLTVV.

The CDR3 is CASSSPGSAAFF. The CDR3 DNA reads TGTGCCAGCTCATCGCCCGGATCGGCAGCTTTCTTT. The gene calls are TRBV18 and TRBJ1-1; D is undetermined. CDR1 and CDR2 (germline): KGHSH, LQKENI. The CDR3 is 12 residues long. V was clipped by 5 bases and J by 10 bases, with 14 bases between them.

The V gene is TRBV10-2, the J gene TRBJ2-7; perhaps TRBD2 as D (5 bases). This CDR3 is 13 amino acids long. Germline CDR1 and CDR2: WSHSY and SAAADI. V gave up 5 bases and J gave up 3 bases, with 11 bases separating them. The CDR3 here is CASSYSGDYEQYF. As DNA, the CDR3 is TGCGCCAGCAGTTACTCCGGGGACTACGAGCAGTACTTC.

This chain links TRBV7-9 with TRBJ2-5; TRBD2 matches at 7 bases. The CDR3 covers 16 residues. Germline values: CDR1 SEHNR, CDR2 FQNEAQ (reference sequence). With V trimmed by 3 bases and J by 1 base, 8 bases remained unmatched. The CDR3 region has the DNA TGTGCCAGCAGCTTGGGGGGTGCGGGAGCCCAAGAGACCCAGTACTTC. Translated, it gives CASSLGGAGAQETQYF. Drawing the rest from reference TRBV7-9 and TRBJ2-5, the complete variable domain is DTGVSQNPRHKITKRGQNVTFRCDPISEHNRLYWYRQTLGQGPEFLTYFQNEAQLEKSRLLSDRFSAERPKGSFSTLEIQRTEQGDSAMYLCASSLGGAGAQETQYFGPGTRLLVL.

This chain uses TRBV27 with TRBJ2-2; 15 bases fit TRBD2. Germline V lookup: CDR1 MNHEY, CDR2 SMNVEV (reference sequence). This CDR3 has 15 amino acids. Trimming took 10 bases from V and 7 from J; bases not matched to a gene: 7. This CDR3 reads CATRTSGRGYGELFF. CDR3 in DNA: TGTGCCACCAGGACTAGCGGGAGGGGGTACGGGGAGCTGTTTTTT.